This TCR beta chain was recorded in a study of shared clonotypes between healthy human individuals (dated by TCRdb to about 2020). At the level of the whole study: A couple of women and a few men aged 18 to 49 years were included in the cohort. For each donor, CD4 naive and CD4 memory were each run on three plates, CD8 naive on two plates, and CD8 memory on one plate. Blood TCR repertoires of five healthy adults were deeply sequenced to estimate repertoire size and the extent of clonotype sharing between individuals. To increase sequencing depth and limit assay-specific biases, different laboratories used diverse techniques to prepare libraries and sequence TCR repertoires. Between about 0.8 and 9.5 billion PBMCs per donor were obtained by leukapheresis. Overall study outcomes, separate from this receptor: Sampling was restricted to blood, and TCR repertoires in tissue are likely to differ from TCR repertoires in blood. Even with the large sequencing depth, rarefaction of the sorted-subset datasets indicated that sequencing was incomplete. Because the study included only a small number of donors, the genetic and exposure-history diversity represented was limited. Pairwise subsampling indicated that sequencing depth was expected to affect the degree of clonotype sharing among donors. Compared with non-shared clonotypes, clonotypes shared by all four sorted-subset donors had higher generation probabilities. Naive subsets generally had larger estimated clonotype richness than memory subsets did. When a few donors were compared, the shared fraction of clonotypes was about 5% for naive CD4, 3.5% for naive CD8, 2% to 2.5% for memory CD4, and less than 0.5% for memory CD8.

About this clone itself: No cognate antigen has been identified for it. Base qualities are not provided; no much larger clone lies one nucleotide away.

The CDR3 holds 15 amino acids from the cysteine to the phenylalanine. The entry retains the CDR3 DNA only, 45 bases that are in frame from base 1. Using the deep immunoSEQ assay, TCR CDR3 regions were amplified from genomic DNA by multiplex PCR. Extracted genomic DNA from each cell subset was distributed evenly across all wells of several immunoSEQ 96-well plates, and each plate was treated as a replicate. For sorted subsets, about 220 ng of genomic DNA, equivalent to about 30,000 T cell genomes, went into each replicate PCR. Purified libraries were quantified with a Qubit 3.0 fluorometer, sized on a Bioanalyzer 2100, and re-quantified with the KAPA Library Quantification kit. Every immunoSEQ 96-well plate was sequenced on a dedicated single-read 150-cycle Illumina NextSeq 550 flow cell. The study's own analysis went as follows. Because only junctional sequences without quality scores were contained in the immunoSEQ output, filtering matching that applied to full-length reads could not be performed. Sequences were annotated with PyIR, a Python wrapper for IgBLAST v1.9, using IMGT germline references to assign V/J genes and CDR3. Reads were removed for weak V/J assignments (E-value above 1e-6), missing CDR3, stop codons, out-of-frame junctions, or ambiguous translated residues. V3J clonotypes were defined as sequences sharing the same inferred V gene, J gene, and CDR3 amino acid sequence. Percentage overlap between repertoires was computed as shared unique clonotypes divided by the size of the smaller repertoire. Three approaches were used to assess repertoire richness: RTK rarefaction, the Chao1 estimator, and Recon v2.1 estimates of unobserved clonotypes. OLGA was used to compute generation probabilities for all TCRbeta clonotypes that the gDNA method yielded from a handful of donors. TCRdb obtained this table from immuneACCESS and retained in-frame rearrangements with V and J assigned. These tables miss some clones; where compared with another copy, unresolved V genes account for less than half of the shortfall, and the remainder is unexplained. V, J and clone size are those of that table, while D and trimming were read from the DNA. The sample table contains a few million clones; only one count was recorded for over 85% of them. About 0.13% of the sample comes from the top ten.

The donors were healthy, HIV-negative adults who had no recently reported acute infections or vaccinations. Every donor was a Caucasian adult living in Nashville, Tennessee, USA. CD4+ T cells were enriched through magnetic negative selection, after which naive cells were positively selected on CD45RA and the remaining negative fraction served as the memory subset. After blood collection by leukapheresis, PBMCs were isolated using Ficoll-Histopaque density gradient centrifugation and then cryopreserved in the vapor phase of liquid nitrogen. Purity and quantity of every magnetically sorted T cell population were checked by analytical flow cytometry. Genomic DNA was isolated from each sorted fraction and quantified by UV absorbance on a Nanodrop 2000c.

The clonotype originates from a man between 18 and 29 years old in good health. The receptor chain draws on TRBV21-1 and TRBJ2-7. TRBV21-1 is deemed a pseudogene. Sequenced input: naive CD4+ T cells sorted from blood. Reading the label with the study, this specimen's cell subset or site is: CD45RA+ positively selected. The CDR3 sequence is CASSRRPRDHYEQYF. The nucleotide sequence is given as TGTGCCAGCAGTAGACGGCCCCGGGACCACTACGAGCAGTACTTC.